This T cell receptor beta chain was obtained from a study of T cells after yellow fever vaccination. Study results and caveats: The booster response re-showed most primary clones: over 95% CD4, 88% CD8. The sorted memory subsets sampled on day 0 contained almost no detectable vaccine-responding clonotypes.

A few counts support this clonotype. MiXCR was run by TCRdb on the 5' RACE reads, yielding one entry per CDR3 protein. The repertoire holds 50,000 to 75,000 distinct CDR3 sequences, about 5% seen once, with 30% to 35% in the top ten. CDR1 and CDR2 (germline): MNHNY, SVGAGI (reference sequence). Trimming cost V 5 bases and J 5 bases; bases outside gene matches: 9. The CDR3 runs 15 residues. The source is a young man who received the YFV17D yellow fever vaccine. The sequencing used PBMCs, either bulk or a sorted T-cell subset (CD4+, CD8+, memory, or dextramer-sorted; not recorded which), collected on the day of the yellow fever booster vaccination. The chain uses TRBV6-6 and TRBJ2-7; TRBD1 aligns across 10 bases. CDR3 protein: CASSTPRDRGDEQYF. CDR3 DNA sequence: TGTGCCAGCAGTACACCGCGGGACAGGGGAGACGAGCAGTACTTC.